The present TCR beta chain was sequenced within a study of graft-versus-host responses after intestinal transplantation. Broader study findings: GvH clones occurred in recipient marrow; some first appeared in ileum or blood.

Sequenced by immunoSEQ multiplex PCR; TCRdb stores in-frame clones only, minus some. The sample has some 84,000 clones; roughly 80% are singletons. As for this clone: Its target is not known.

This TCR came from a human donor who received an intestinal transplant. This material consisted of unstimulated CD4+ T cells sorted from spleen or lymph node cells, taken before intestinal transplant.

CDR3 amino acids: CASSLGDRATEAFF. CDR3 in DNA: TGCGCCAGCAGCCTTGGGGACAGGGCAACTGAAGCTTTCTTT. This chain joins TRBV5-1 and TRBJ1-1; 9 nucleotides agree with TRBD1. Per germline, CDR1 SGHRS and CDR2 YFSETQ. V shed 4 bases, J shed 5 bases, and the junction held 6 bases outside the gene matches. This CDR3 region has 14 residues.